The present entry profiles one TCR beta chain with its context. The sample comes from a study of PD-1 blockade in mismatch repair-deficient tumors. Measured with immunoSEQ multiplex PCR; TCRdb has only the in-frame clones, and not every one. In the table there are 120,000 or so clones, roughly nine tenths of which are singletons. Germline V gives CDR1 MNHEY, CDR2 SVGAGI. This CDR3 comprises 14 residues. Trimming took 4 bases from V and 3 from J; bases not matched to a gene: 6. Sequencing was performed on peripheral blood, taken 44 weeks after starting pembrolizumab. This chain joins TRBV6-5 and TRBJ2-7; the match to TRBD2 covers 7 bases. This clonotype originated in an adult with mismatch repair-deficient cancer. The CDR3 DNA follows: TGTGCCAGCAGTTTCGGACTAGTTCTCTACGAGCAGTACTTC. It codes for CASSFGLVLYEQYF.